Presented here are 4 T cell receptor beta chains from one specimen sequenced in a study of OX40 agonist ivuxolimab in advanced cancers. TCRdb keeps only in-frame clones here, not all; method: immunoSEQ multiplex PCR. The sample lists about 64,000 clones, about 89% occurring once. Sequences were derived from CD4+ or CD8+ T cells sorted from blood, sampled in a trial of the OX40 agonist ivuxolimab. The receptors were sampled from an adult with an advanced solid tumor such as melanoma, head and neck, liver or kidney cancer.

The V and J genes are TRBV5-1 and TRBJ2-5; 7 bases are a match to TRBD1. V shed 4 bases and J 2 bases; nucleotides not matched to a gene: 5. This CDR3 has 14 residues. Germline assignment: CDR1 SGHRS and CDR2 YFSETQ. CDR3 in DNA: TGCGCCAGCAGCCCCGGGACAGCACAAGAGACCCAGTACTTC. The encoded protein is CASSPGTAQETQYF.

The V call is TRBV1, the J call TRBJ2-3. TRBV1 is designated a pseudogene. CDR3 length: 16 residues. Here the CDR3 DNA reads TGCACCAGCAGCCAAGTGAGGGGATCTAGCACAGATACGCAGTATTTT. Translation: CTSSQVRGSSTDTQYF.

This sequence joins TRBV4-1 and TRBJ2-5; 11 bases align to TRBD2. Germline V gene data show CDR1 as MGHRA and CDR2 as YSYEKL. The CDR3 runs 15 residues. J lost 13 bases, V lost 1 base, and 11 bases had no gene match. The CDR3 bases are TGCGCCAGCAGCCAAGCTACACCTAGCGGGAGGTTGTGGTACTTC. Translation: CASSQATPSGRLWYF.

This clone was picked up a small number of times. The V gene is TRBV7-2, the J gene TRBJ2-1; tentatively, D is TRBD1 or TRBD2 (5 bases each). V lost 5 bases and J 1 base, leaving 12 bases between the germline ends. Germline lookup yields CDR1 SGHTA and CDR2 FQGNSA. The CDR3 is made up of 15 amino acids. CDR3 residues: CASSRGQGSYNEQFF. CDR3 sequence (DNA): TGTGCCAGCAGCCGCGGGCAGGGTTCCTACAATGAGCAGTTCTTC. Looking up the rest from reference TRBV7-2 and TRBJ2-1 gives the full variable domain: GAGVSQSPSNKVTEKGKDVELRCDPISGHTALYWYRQSLGQGLEFLIYFQGNSAPDKSGLPSDRFSAERTGGSVSTLTIQRTQQEDSAVYLCASSRGQGSYNEQFFGPGTRLTVL.